The TCR beta chain described here comes from a study of CD8+ T cells in alopecia areata. On the study more broadly: People stayed on tofacitinib for 6 to 18 months, then stopped the drug for 6 months.

It was cDNA, reverse transcribed from extracted RNA, that served as the sequencing template. Clones were sequenced by immunoSEQ multiplex PCR, and TCRdb holds only the in-frame ones, with some missing. The sample lists some 51,000 clones, approximately 96% seen once, with roughly 24% in the top ten. The CDR3 runs to 13 residues. Germline CDR1 is MNHEY and CDR2 is SMNVEV (reference sequence). The V gene lost 6 bases and the J gene lost 2 bases, with 11 bases spanning the gap. The chain is built from TRBV27 and TRBJ2-7; unclear D gene. The input for sequencing was CD8+ T cells sorted from blood, taken at week 0. The source of this sequence is a human donor with alopecia areata. The CDR3 region is CASSPAGTYEQYF. For the CDR3, the DNA is TGTGCCAGCAGCCCCGCCGGAACCTACGAGCAGTACTTC.